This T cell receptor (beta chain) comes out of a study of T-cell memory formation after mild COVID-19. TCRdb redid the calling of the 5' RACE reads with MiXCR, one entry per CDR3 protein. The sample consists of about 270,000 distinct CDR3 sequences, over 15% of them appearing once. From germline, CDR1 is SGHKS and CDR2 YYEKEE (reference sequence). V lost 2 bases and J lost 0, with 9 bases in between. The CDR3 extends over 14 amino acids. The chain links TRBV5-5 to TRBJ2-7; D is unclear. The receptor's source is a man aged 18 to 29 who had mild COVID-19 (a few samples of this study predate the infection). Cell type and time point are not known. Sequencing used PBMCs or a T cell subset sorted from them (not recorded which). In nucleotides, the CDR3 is TGTGCCAGCAGCTTTCGACGGAGCTCCTACGAGCAGTACTTC. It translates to CASSFRRSSYEQYF.